These 6 T cell receptor beta chains share one sample of origin, sequenced in a study of cytomegalovirus exposure and HLA in healthy donors. 13 Jbeta primers and 60 Vbeta primers were used for the PCR. Some clones are missing from TCRdb's copy, which holds only in-frame ones; the method was immunoSEQ multiplex PCR. The repertoire holds 85,000 to 100,000 clones, with roughly 83% as singletons. The sequenced material came from PBMCs. The source of these receptors is a male donor in good health and CMV-seropositive.

This sequence joins TRBV5-4 and TRBJ1-4; TRBD1 might be the D (6 bases). Trimming removed 6 bases at V and 7 bases at J, with 19 bases between. The CDR3 totals 15 residues. Germline V gene data show CDR1 as SGHNT and CDR2 as YYREEE (reference sequence). CDR3 loop: CASTMDRGSSEKLFF. CDR3 bases: TGTGCCAGCACCATGGACAGAGGGTCCTCTGAAAAACTGTTTTTT.

This chain connects TRBV2 to TRBJ1-4, with no clear D. The CDR3 length is 13 residues. Germline V gene sequence: CDR1 SNHLY, CDR2 FYNNEI. With 4 bases removed from V and 5 bases from J, the gap between germline ends came to 8 bases. The CDR3 protein is CASSVVVNEKLFF. DNA for the CDR3: TGTGCCAGCAGTGTTGTAGTAAATGAAAAACTGTTTTTT.

This clone was counted a few times. The chain recombines TRBV27 with TRBJ2-7; tentatively, D is TRBD1 (7 bases). The CDR3 sequence is 14 residues long. Per the germline V gene, CDR1 is MNHEY and CDR2 is SMNVEV (reference sequence). With 8 bases removed from V and 6 bases from J, the gap between germline ends came to 20 bases. The CDR3 region has the DNA TGTGCCAGCCGAACCCGGGACAGCGGGCGCGAGCAGTACTTC. Amino acid sequence: CASRTRDSGREQYF.

The V and J genes are TRBV6-1 and TRBJ1-5; tentative D call: TRBD1 (6 bases). The CDR3 runs to 14 residues. V was pared by 7 bases and J by 4 bases, with 14 bases between. The germline V gene has CDR1 MNHNS and CDR2 SASEGT. CDR3 in DNA: TGTGCCAGCACCCCGGGACAAGTAAATCAGCCCCAGCATTTT. Encoded protein: CASTPGQVNQPQHF.

V usage is TRBV19 and J usage is TRBJ2-7, with a tentative D call TRBD1 (5 bases). This CDR3 is built from 13 residues. V was trimmed by 3 bases and J by 2 bases, leaving 8 bases between them. The germline V gene has CDR1 LNHDA and CDR2 SQIVND (reference sequence). In DNA, the CDR3 is TGTGCCAGTAGTATGGCAGGGACCTACGAGCAGTACTTC. This encodes CASSMAGTYEQYF. Using reference TRBV19 and TRBJ2-7 for the parts outside the CDR3, the full variable domain is DGGITQSPKYLFRKEGQNVTLSCEQNLNHDAMYWYRQDPGQGLRLIYYSQIVNDFQKGDIAEGYSVSREKKESFPLTVTSAQKNPTAFYLCASSMAGTYEQYFGPGTRLTVT.

The chain employs TRBV30 and TRBJ2-3, with a possible D match to TRBD1 (5 bases). Germline V lookup: CDR1 GTSNPN, CDR2 SVGIG (reference sequence). Trimming shortened V by 7 bases and J by 0 bases, and 8 bases separated the two germline ends. The CDR3 length is 12 residues. In nucleotides, the CDR3 is TGTGCCTCTAGACAGAGCACAGATACGCAGTATTTT. It encodes CASRQSTDTQYF.